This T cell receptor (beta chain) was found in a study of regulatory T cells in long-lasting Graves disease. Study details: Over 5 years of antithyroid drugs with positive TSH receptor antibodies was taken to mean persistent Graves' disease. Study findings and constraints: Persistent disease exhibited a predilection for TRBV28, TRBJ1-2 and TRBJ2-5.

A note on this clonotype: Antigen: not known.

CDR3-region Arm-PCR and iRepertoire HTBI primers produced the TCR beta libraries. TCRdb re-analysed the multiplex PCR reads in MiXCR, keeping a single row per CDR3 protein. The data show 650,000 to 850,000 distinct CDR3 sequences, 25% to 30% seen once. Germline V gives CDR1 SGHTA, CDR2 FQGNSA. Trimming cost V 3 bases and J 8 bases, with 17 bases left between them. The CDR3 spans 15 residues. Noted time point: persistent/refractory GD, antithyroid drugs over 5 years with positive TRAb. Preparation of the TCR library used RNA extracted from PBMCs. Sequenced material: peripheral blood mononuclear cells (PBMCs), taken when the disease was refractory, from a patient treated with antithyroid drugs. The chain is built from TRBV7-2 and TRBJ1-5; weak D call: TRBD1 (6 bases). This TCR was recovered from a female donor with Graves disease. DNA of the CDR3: TGTGCCAGCAGCTTGGACACGGGGGGGGGCAAGCCCCAGCATTTT. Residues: CASSLDTGGGKPQHF.